This T cell receptor (beta chain) was sequenced during a study of cytomegalovirus exposure and HLA in healthy donors (dated by TCRdb to 2017 to 2019). Looking at the study overall: According to a later analysis, the 120 or so validation repertoires were produced on the same platform as the roughly 600 repertoires of the first cohort. The study was designed to test whether signatures of past pathogen exposure could be identified by cataloging public T cell receptors. Besides the first cohort of around 700 subjects, a separate validation cohort made up of over a hundred different subjects was used. The study combined high-throughput TCR immunosequencing, statistical association of individual TCRs with disease status, and machine learning to predict cytomegalovirus infection status. Findings and caveats that apply to the study as a whole: While some public TCRs were present in many individuals, most TCR sequences turned up only very rarely across donors. A later analysis found that TCRs clustered in the first cohort also tended to co-occur in the roughly 120 validation repertoires, with 90% to 95% of cluster scores above 0. Three of the identified cytomegalovirus-associated TCR beta chains were confirmed in vitro to be specific for cytomegalovirus antigens. According to the authors, the approach could potentially be generalized to other disease states and immunological phenotypes. The classifier was reported to diagnose cytomegalovirus status with high specificity and sensitivity in both the original cohort and the validation cohort. A later analysis lacked HLA typing for the validation cohort, so it scored co-occurrence in that cohort across all 110 or so repertoires. In the study, 150 to 200 TCR beta chains were listed as associated with cytomegalovirus.

Reading from cysteine to phenylalanine, the CDR3 counts 16 amino acids. Only the CDR3 DNA is retained, 48 bases long and in frame from the first base. V is pruned by 2 bases and J by 4 bases, leaving 9 bases of the junction without a gene match. Per the germline V gene, SGHAT is the CDR1 and FQNNGV is the CDR2. The donors were included in the validation cohort of 120 subjects, a group kept apart from the approximately 690-subject first cohort. To note about this clone: Which antigen it targets is not known. Base qualities were left out, and no much larger clone turns up one base away.

The library was prepared using the immunoSEQ multiplex PCR assay. The authors' pipeline ran thus. A statistical classification framework was developed to diagnose cytomegalovirus status using the catalog of TCR beta chain sequences. TCRdb obtained this table from immuneACCESS and retained in-frame rearrangements with V and J assigned. These tables miss some clones; where compared with another copy, unresolved V genes account for less than half of the shortfall, and the remainder is unexplained. That table supplies the V and J calls and clone size; D and trimming were determined from the DNA. The sample table holds about 260,000 clones, of which 90% were seen once. Approximately 3.1% of the sample rests with the top ten.

Sample: PBMCs. The V gene is TRBV11-2 and the J gene is TRBJ2-3; a stretch of 7 junction bases matches TRBD2. The receptor was derived from a woman in her 30s in good health and CMV-seronegative. Read as DNA, the sequence is TGTGCCAGCAGCTTATGGTTGCGGGAGATGGCAGATACGCAGTATTTT. Its protein is CASSLWLREMADTQYF.